One sample yielded the 9 T cell receptor beta chains listed below, sequenced in a study of shared clonotypes between healthy human individuals. Generated by immunoSEQ multiplex PCR, the TCRdb table keeps only in-frame clones and is missing some. The data hold about 2 million clones, with about 95% observed a single time. Only CD45RO-negative cells positively selected for CCR7 counted as naive CD8 cells, so terminally differentiated effector memory CD45RA+ cells were excluded. Sequenced input: naive CD8+ T cells sorted from blood. The receptors originated from a man between 18 and 35 years old in good health.

This clone has just one count. A junction end diverges from the germline sequence, so it may reflect a read error. This chain links TRBV7-7 with TRBJ2-3; D remains ambiguous. The CDR3 consists of 13 residues. The V gene's germline CDR1 is SSHAT and CDR2 FNYEAQ (reference sequence). CDR3: CASSFSVSDTQYF. The CDR3 coding sequence is TGTGCTAGCAGCTTTTCCGTATCAGATACGCAGTATTTT.

The chain carries TRBV19 and TRBJ1-5, with TRBD1 matching 9 bases. This CDR3 has 13 residues. The germline gives CDR1 LNHDA, CDR2 SQIVND (reference sequence). V dropped 6 bases and J dropped 7; count of bases not matched to a gene: 4. CDR3 bases: TGTGCCAGTAGCGGGACAGGGAGACAGCCCCAGCATTTT. As protein: CASSGTGRQPQHF.

For the CDR3, the DNA is TGTGCCAGCAGATACAGGGCGGATGAGCAGTTCTTC. It specifies CASRYRADEQFF. V gene TRBV7-9 combines with J gene TRBJ2-1, with a weak D call TRBD1 (6 bases). V gave up 6 bases and J gave up 8 bases, with 11 bases separating them. The CDR3 has 12 residues. Germline V gives CDR1 SEHNR, CDR2 FQNEAQ (reference sequence).

The chain combines TRBV4-1 with TRBJ2-7, with TRBD1 matching over 7 bases. From germline, CDR1 is MGHRA and CDR2 YSYEKL. V trimming: 1 base; J trimming: 5 bases; junction bases outside the gene matches: 8. The CDR3 consists of 15 residues. The CDR3 region has the DNA TGCGCCAGCAGCCAAGGGCAGGGGGAAAGAGACGAGCAGTACTTC. Amino acids: CASSQGQGERDEQYF.

The V gene is TRBV29-1, the J gene TRBJ2-3, with D unclear. Germline V gene sequence: CDR1 SQVTM, CDR2 ANQGSEA. V shed 2 bases and J shed 3 bases, with 12 bases lying between them. This CDR3 has 14 residues. The CDR3 reads CSVEKSSVTDTQYF. CDR3 coding DNA: TGCAGCGTTGAAAAATCCTCTGTTACAGATACGCAGTATTTT.

The chain combines TRBV27 with TRBJ2-7; the match to TRBD1 covers 7 bases. The CDR3 is 15 residues long. The V segment lost 4 bases and the J segment 6 bases; nucleotides outside the gene matches: 12. Germline V lookup: CDR1 MNHEY, CDR2 SMNVEV (reference sequence). The CDR3 region has the DNA TGTGCCAGCAGTTCGTTTGGACAGGTCTTCGGCGAGCAGTACTTC. This codes for CASSSFGQVFGEQYF.

This clone was seen a single time. Other DNA sequences of this sample code for an identical CDR3. This rearrangement joins TRBV19 to TRBJ1-1; no clear D gene. V was shortened by 3 bases and J by 0 bases, with 8 bases between the two germline ends. Germline V gives CDR1 LNHDA, CDR2 SQIVND (reference sequence). CDR3 length: 14 amino acids. DNA of the CDR3: TGTGCCAGTAGTATGGGGAGAATGAACACTGAAGCTTTCTTT. Its protein product is CASSMGRMNTEAFF.

V gene TRBV6-5 combines with J gene TRBJ2-1, with D perhaps TRBD2 (6 bases). V was pared by 0 bases and J by 6 bases, with 12 bases between. Germline loops: CDR1 MNHEY, CDR2 SVGAGI. The CDR3 loop spans 15 amino acids. In nucleotides, the CDR3 is TGTGCCAGCAGTTACTCGGGGGAGGTACCCAATGAGCAGTTCTTC. Translation gives CASSYSGEVPNEQFF.

The genes are TRBV7-9 and TRBJ2-7; D gene ambiguous. From germline, CDR1 is SEHNR and CDR2 FQNEAQ (reference sequence). CDR3 size: 12 residues. V lost 5 bases, J lost 6 bases, and 11 bases lay in between. The CDR3 nucleotides are TGTGCCAGCAGCCCCGACGGCCTCGAGCAGTACTTC. Translated, it gives CASSPDGLEQYF.